This paragraph covers one T cell receptor (beta chain) sequence. The data stem from a study of blood T cells in healthy people across ages. Together with a sample-barcoded 5' primer, a J-beta primer mix was included in a second PCR lasting about 7 to 11 cycles. TCRdb reprocessed the 5' RACE reads with MiXCR, giving one entry per CDR3 protein. The sample gives some 1,000,000 distinct CDR3 sequences, about 25% of which show up once; 0.65% to 0.95% is in the top ten. This CDR3 region has 11 residues. Per germline, CDR1 DFQATT and CDR2 SNEGSKA (reference sequence). For every donor, a draw yielded around 10 milliliters of peripheral blood. A further study also used this sample, focusing on T cells of mothers and their children. Turning to that study: Detection yielded no persistent microchimeric T cell clones.

The sequencing sample was made of blood. V usage is TRBV20-1 and J usage is TRBJ2-1, with D possibly being TRBD2 (5 bases). The J call may be mistaken, given a closer DNA end match to TRBJ2-7. The TCR was taken from a girl aged 2-10 years in good health. The CDR3, as DNA: TGCAGTGCTAAGGGAGTCTACGAGCAGTACTTC. It yields the protein CSAKGVYEQYF.